The clone carrying this TCR beta chain has ten or more counts. What it recognizes is unknown. The sample belongs to a study of neurological immune-mediated disorders. This CDR3 region has 16 residues. Losses at the gene ends were 6 bases for V and 0 bases for J; bases not matched to a gene: 11. Germline values: CDR1 DFQATT, CDR2 SNEGSKA (reference sequence). The time point: longitudinal time-point 2. MiXCR, run by TCRdb on the 5' RACE reads, gives a single entry per CDR3 protein. The data contain about 80,000 distinct CDR3 sequences, approximately 5.8% of them singletons. Study-level results: Phylogenetic grouping put 18 of 34 multiple sclerosis patients' repertoires into one related-CDR3 cluster, a possible signature.

This receptor was taken from a woman aged 55-70 years with multiple sclerosis. Sequenced: PBMCs. The chain combines TRBV20-1 with TRBJ2-5, with 9 bases lining up with TRBD1. CDR3 coding DNA: TGCAGTGCCAAAAGGCGGGACAGGGAGTACCAAGAGACCCAGTACTTC. Translation gives CSAKRRDREYQETQYF.